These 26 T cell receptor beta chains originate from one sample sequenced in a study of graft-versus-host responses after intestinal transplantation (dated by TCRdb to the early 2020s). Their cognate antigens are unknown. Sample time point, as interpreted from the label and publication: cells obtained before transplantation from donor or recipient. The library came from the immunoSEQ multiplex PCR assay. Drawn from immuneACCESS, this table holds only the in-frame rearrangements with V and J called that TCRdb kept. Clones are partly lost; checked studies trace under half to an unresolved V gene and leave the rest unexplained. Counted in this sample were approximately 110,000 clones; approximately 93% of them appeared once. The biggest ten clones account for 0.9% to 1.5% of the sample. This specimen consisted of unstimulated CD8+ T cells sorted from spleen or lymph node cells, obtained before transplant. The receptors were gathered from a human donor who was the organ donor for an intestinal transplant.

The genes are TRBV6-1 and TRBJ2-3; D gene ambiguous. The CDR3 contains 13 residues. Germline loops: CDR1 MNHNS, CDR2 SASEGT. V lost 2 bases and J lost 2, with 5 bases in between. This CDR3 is CASSEWDTDTQYF. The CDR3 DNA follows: TGTGCCAGCAGTGAATGGGACACAGATACGCAGTATTTT.

The CDR3 spells CASSSLGGAEQYF. The CDR3 DNA follows: TGTGCCAGCAGCTCCTTGGGGGGGGCAGAGCAGTACTTC. The V and J genes are TRBV5-6 and TRBJ2-7; tentatively, D is TRBD2 (7 bases). CDR1 SGHDT and CDR2 YYEEEE come from the germline V gene. Trimming stripped 3 bases from V and 7 bases from J, with 14 bases between. The CDR3 consists of 13 residues. Supplemented by reference TRBV5-6 and TRBJ2-7, the full variable domain reads DAGVTQSPTHLIKTRGQQVTLRCSPKSGHDTVSWYQQALGQGPQFIFQYYEEEERQRGNFPDRFSGHQFPNYSSELNVNALLLGDSALYLCASSSLGGAEQYFGPGTRLTVT.

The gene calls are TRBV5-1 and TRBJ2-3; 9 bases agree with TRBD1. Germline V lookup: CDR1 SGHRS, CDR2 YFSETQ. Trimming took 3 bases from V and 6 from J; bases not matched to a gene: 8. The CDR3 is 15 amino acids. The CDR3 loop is CASSSGTGSLDTQYF. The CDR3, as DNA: TGCGCCAGCAGCTCCGGGACAGGGAGTTTGGATACGCAGTATTTT.

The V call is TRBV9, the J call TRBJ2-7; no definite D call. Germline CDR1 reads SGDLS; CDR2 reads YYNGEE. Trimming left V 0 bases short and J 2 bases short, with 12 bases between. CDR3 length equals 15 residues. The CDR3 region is CASSVGPGTTYEQYF. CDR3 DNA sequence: TGTGCCAGCAGCGTAGGGCCGGGTACCACCTACGAGCAGTACTTC.

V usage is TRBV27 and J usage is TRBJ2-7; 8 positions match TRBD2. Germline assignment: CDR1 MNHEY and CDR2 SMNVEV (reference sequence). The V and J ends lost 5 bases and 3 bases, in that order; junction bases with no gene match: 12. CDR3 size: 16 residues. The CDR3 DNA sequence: TGTGCCAGCAGTAGATTAGCGGGAAAGCAGGTCTACGAGCAGTACTTC. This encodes CASSRLAGKQVYEQYF.

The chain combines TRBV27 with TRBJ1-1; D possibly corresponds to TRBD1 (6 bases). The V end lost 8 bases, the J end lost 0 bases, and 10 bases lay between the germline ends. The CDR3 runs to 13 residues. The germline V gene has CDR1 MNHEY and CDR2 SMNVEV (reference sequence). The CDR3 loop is CASAQGLNTEAFF. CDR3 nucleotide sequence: TGTGCCAGCGCGCAGGGGTTGAACACTGAAGCTTTCTTT.

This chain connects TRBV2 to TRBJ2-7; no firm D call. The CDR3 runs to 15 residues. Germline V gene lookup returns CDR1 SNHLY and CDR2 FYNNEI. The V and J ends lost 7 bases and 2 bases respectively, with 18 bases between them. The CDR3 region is CASKTYEGSPYEQYF. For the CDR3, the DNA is TGTGCCAGCAAAACTTATGAAGGTTCCCCCTACGAGCAGTACTTC. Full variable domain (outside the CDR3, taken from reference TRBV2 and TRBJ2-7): EPEVTQTPSHQVTQMGQEVILRCVPISNHLYFYWYRQILGQKVEFLVSFYNNEISEKSEIFDDQFSVERPDGSNFTLKIRSTKLEDSAMYFCASKTYEGSPYEQYFGPGTRLTVT.

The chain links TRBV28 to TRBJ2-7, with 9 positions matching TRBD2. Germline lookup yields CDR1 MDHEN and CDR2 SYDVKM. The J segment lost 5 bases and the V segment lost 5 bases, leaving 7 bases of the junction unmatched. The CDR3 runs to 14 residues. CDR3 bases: TGTGCCAGCAGTCACCTAGCGGGAAGACACGAGCAGTACTTC. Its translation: CASSHLAGRHEQYF. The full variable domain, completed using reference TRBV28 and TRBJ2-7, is DVKVTQSSRYLVKRTGEKVFLECVQDMDHENMFWYRQDPGLGLRLIYFSYDVKMKEKGDIPEGYSVSREKKERFSLILESASTNQTSMYLCASSHLAGRHEQYFGPGTRLTVT.

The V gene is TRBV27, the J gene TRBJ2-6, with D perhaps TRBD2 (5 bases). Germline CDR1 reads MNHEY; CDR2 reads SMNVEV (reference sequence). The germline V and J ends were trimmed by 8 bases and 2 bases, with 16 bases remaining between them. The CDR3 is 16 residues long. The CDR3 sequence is CASPEERTPGANVLTF. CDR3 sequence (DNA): TGTGCCAGCCCCGAAGAAAGGACTCCTGGGGCCAACGTCCTGACTTTC.

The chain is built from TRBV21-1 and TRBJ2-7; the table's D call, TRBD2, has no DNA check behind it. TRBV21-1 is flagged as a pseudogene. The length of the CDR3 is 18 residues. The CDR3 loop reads CASSKDEREPEAYYEQYF. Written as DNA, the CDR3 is TGTGCCAGCAGCAAAGATGAGCGCGAACCCGAGGCCTACTACGAGCAGTACTTC.

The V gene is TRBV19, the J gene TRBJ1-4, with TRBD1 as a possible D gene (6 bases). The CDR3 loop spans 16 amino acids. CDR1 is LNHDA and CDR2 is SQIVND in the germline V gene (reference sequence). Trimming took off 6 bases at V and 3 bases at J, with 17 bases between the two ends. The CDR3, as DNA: TGTGCCAGTAGGAGCCTCAGGGGCCCGGCTAATGAAAAACTGTTTTTT. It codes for CASRSLRGPANEKLFF.

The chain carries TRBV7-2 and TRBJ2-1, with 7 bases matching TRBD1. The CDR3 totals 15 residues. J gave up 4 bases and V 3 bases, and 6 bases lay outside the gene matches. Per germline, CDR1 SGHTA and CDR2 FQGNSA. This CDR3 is CASSFPGQRYNEQFF. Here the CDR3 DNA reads TGTGCCAGCAGCTTTCCGGGACAGAGGTACAATGAGCAGTTCTTC.

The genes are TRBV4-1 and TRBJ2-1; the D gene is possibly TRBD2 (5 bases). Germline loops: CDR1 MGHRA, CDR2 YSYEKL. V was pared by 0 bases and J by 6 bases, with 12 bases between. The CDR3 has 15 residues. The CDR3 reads CASSQDNLATNEQFF. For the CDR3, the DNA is TGCGCCAGCAGCCAAGATAACCTAGCAACCAATGAGCAGTTCTTC.

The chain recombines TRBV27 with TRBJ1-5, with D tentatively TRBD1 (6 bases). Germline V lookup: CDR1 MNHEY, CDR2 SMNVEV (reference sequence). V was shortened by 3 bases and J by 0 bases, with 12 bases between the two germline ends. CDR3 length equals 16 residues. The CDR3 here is CASSFRDNYSNQPQHF. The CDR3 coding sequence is TGTGCCAGCAGTTTCCGGGACAACTATAGCAATCAGCCCCAGCATTTT.

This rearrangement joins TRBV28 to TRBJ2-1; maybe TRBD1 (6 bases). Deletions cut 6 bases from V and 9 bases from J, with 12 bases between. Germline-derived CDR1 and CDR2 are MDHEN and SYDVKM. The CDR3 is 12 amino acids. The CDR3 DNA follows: TGTGCCAGCAGCCCAGGGGTGAGTGAGCAGTTCTTC. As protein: CASSPGVSEQFF.

The CDR3 nucleotides read TGTGCCAGCAGTAAGGGACTAGGCTACGAGCAGTACTTC. Translated: CASSKGLGYEQYF. The rearrangement uses TRBV28 and TRBJ2-7; the match to TRBD2 covers 8 bases. This CDR3 is 13 amino acids long. Germline loops: CDR1 MDHEN, CDR2 SYDVKM. The V segment lost 5 bases and the J segment 3 bases; nucleotides outside the gene matches: 3.

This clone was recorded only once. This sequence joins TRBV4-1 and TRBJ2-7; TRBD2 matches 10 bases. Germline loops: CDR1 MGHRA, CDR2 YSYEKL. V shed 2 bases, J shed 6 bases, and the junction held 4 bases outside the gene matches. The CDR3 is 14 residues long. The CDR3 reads CASSQTLAGVEQYF. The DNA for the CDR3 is TGCGCCAGCAGCCAAACGCTAGCGGGAGTCGAGCAGTACTTC.

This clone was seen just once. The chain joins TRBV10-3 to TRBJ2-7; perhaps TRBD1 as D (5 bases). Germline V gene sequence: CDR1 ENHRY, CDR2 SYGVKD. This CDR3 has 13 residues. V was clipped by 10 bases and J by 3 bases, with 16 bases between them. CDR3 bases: TGTGCCAGGAAGTTATCCAGGGTCTACGAGCAGTACTTC. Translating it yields CARKLSRVYEQYF.

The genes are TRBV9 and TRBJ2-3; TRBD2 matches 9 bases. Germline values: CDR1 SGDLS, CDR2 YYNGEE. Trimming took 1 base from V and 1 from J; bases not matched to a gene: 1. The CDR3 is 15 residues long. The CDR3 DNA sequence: TGTGCCAGCAGCGTACGGACTAGCGGCACAGATACGCAGTATTTT. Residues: CASSVRTSGTDTQYF.

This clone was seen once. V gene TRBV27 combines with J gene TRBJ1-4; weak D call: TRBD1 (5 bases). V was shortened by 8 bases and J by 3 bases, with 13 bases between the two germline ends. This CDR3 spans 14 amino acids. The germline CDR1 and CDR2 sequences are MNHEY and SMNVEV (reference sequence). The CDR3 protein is CASAQQGANEKLFF. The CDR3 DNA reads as TGTGCCAGCGCACAGCAAGGGGCTAATGAAAAACTGTTTTTT.

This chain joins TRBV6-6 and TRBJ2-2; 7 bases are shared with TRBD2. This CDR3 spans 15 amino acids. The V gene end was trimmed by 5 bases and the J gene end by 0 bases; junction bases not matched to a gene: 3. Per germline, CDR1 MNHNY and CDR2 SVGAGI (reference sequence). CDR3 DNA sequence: TGTGCCAGCAGTAGAAGCGGGGCGAACACCGGGGAGCTGTTTTTT. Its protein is CASSRSGANTGELFF.

Written as DNA, the CDR3 is TGTGCCACCAGCAGAGATCAACAGGGGGATCGGGTGAACACTGAAGCTTTCTTT. It codes for CATSRDQQGDRVNTEAFF. This chain links TRBV15 with TRBJ1-1; 8 bases match TRBD1. Germline V gene data show CDR1 as LNHNV and CDR2 as YYDKDF (reference sequence). Trimming cost V 0 bases and J 0 bases; bases outside gene matches: 9. This CDR3 has 18 amino acids.

CDR3 nucleotide sequence: TGCGCCAGCAGCCACACGACAGGCCAAGAGACCCAGTACTTC. It translates to CASSHTTGQETQYF. V and J are TRBV4-1 and TRBJ2-5; TRBD1 might be the D (6 bases). Trimming shortened V by 3 bases and J by 1 base, and 9 bases separated the two germline ends. This CDR3 spans 14 amino acids. In germline, CDR1 is MGHRA, CDR2 YSYEKL.

CDR3 residues: CASSEPKQASSYNEQFF. CDR3 nucleotide sequence: TGTGCCAGCAGTGAACCCAAACAGGCGAGCTCCTACAATGAGCAGTTCTTC. The chain couples TRBV2 to TRBJ2-1; perhaps TRBD1 as D (5 bases). Germline values: CDR1 SNHLY, CDR2 FYNNEI. CDR3 length equals 17 residues. Trimming took 2 bases from V and 0 from J, leaving 14 bases between them.

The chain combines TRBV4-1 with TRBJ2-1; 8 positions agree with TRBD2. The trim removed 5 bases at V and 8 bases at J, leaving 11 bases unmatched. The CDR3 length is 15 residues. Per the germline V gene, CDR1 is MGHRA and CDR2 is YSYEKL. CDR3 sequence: CASSSSGLGEHEQFF. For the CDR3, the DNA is TGCGCCAGCAGCTCTTCGGGACTAGGGGAACATGAGCAGTTCTTC.

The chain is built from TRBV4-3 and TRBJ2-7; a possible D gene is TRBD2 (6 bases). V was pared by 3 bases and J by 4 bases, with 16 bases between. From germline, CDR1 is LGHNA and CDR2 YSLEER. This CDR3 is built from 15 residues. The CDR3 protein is CASSHARGAGYEQYF. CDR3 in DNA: TGCGCCAGCAGCCATGCTCGCGGGGCCGGGTACGAGCAGTACTTC.